Listed here are 25 T cell receptor beta chains from one sample, sequenced in a study of siplizumab effects on memory and regulatory T cells (dated by TCRdb to about 2019). Library creation used the immunoSEQ multiplex PCR assay. TCRdb holds this immuneACCESS table with in-frame rearrangements only. Some clones are missing; in checked studies, unresolved V genes explain under half, and the rest has no known cause. In all, the sample holds approximately 100,000 clones, and 85% to 95% of those were seen once. The top ten clonotypes cover roughly 0.15% of the sample. Sequencing was carried out using non-Treg CD4+ T cells sorted from blood. The sample's cell subset or site label is to be understood as: FACS-sorted unstimulated CD4+ non-regulatory T cells. The receptors stem from a human donor in good health.

The chain carries TRBV28 and TRBJ2-2; D is ambiguous. The CDR3 loop spans 16 amino acids. Per the germline V gene, CDR1 is MDHEN and CDR2 is SYDVKM. V lost 0 bases to trimming and J lost 2 bases, with 10 bases between them. CDR3 sequence: CASSLWGFGNTGELFF. In nucleotides, the CDR3 is TGTGCCAGCAGTTTATGGGGTTTTGGAAACACCGGGGAGCTGTTTTTT.

The chain couples TRBV29-1 to TRBJ1-1; 9 bases map to TRBD1. The CDR3 has 13 amino acids. Germline assignment: CDR1 SQVTM and CDR2 ANQGSEA. Unmatched junction bases numbered 8, after V lost 8 bases and J lost 4 bases. The CDR3 DNA reads TGCAGCTTGAAAGGACAGGGGCGCACTGAAGCTTTCTTT. This codes for CSLKGQGRTEAFF. Full variable domain (missing parts from reference TRBV29-1 and TRBJ1-1): SAVISQKPSRDICQRGTSLTIQCQVDSQVTMMFWYRQQPGQSLTLIATANQGSEATYESGFVIDKFPISRPNLTFSTLTVSNMSPEDSSIYLCSLKGQGRTEAFFGQGTRLTVV.

V usage is TRBV10-3 and J usage is TRBJ2-3; a weak D match, TRBD2 (5 bases). Germline V gene sequence: CDR1 ENHRY, CDR2 SYGVKD. Trimming took 11 bases from V and 0 from J, leaving 18 bases between them. The CDR3 loop spans 15 amino acids. This CDR3 is CAAGPREGSTDTQYF. The CDR3 DNA is TGTGCCGCAGGTCCCCGGGAAGGGAGCACAGATACGCAGTATTTT.

The chain employs TRBV2 and TRBJ2-3; tentatively, D is TRBD1 or TRBD2 (6 bases each). Germline-derived CDR1 and CDR2 are SNHLY and FYNNEI. Trimming took 3 bases from V and 2 from J, leaving 12 bases between them. The CDR3 runs to 15 residues. The CDR3 nucleotides read TGTGCCAGCAGTGATCCGGGGGCCAACACAGATACGCAGTATTTT. Its translation is CASSDPGANTDTQYF.

For the CDR3, the DNA is TGTGCCAGCAGCTTAGTAGTGGAGACCGGGGAGCTGTTTTTT. It codes for CASSLVVETGELFF. V usage is TRBV7-2 and J usage is TRBJ2-2; no firm D call. This CDR3 contains 14 residues. V was pared by 1 base and J by 5 bases, with 8 bases between. CDR1 is SGHTA, CDR2 FQGNSA, per germline.

J is TRBJ1-2 and V is TRBV5-5; TRBD1 aligns across 7 bases. Germline lookup yields CDR1 SGHKS and CDR2 YYEKEE (reference sequence). This CDR3 is built from 17 residues. Trimming cost V 0 bases and J 4 bases; bases outside gene matches: 12. In nucleotides, the CDR3 is TGTGCCAGCAGCTTGGAAGGGGGCGGTTTAGGGGTCTATGGCTACACCTTC. Its translation: CASSLEGGGLGVYGYTF. Variable domain in full (rest from reference TRBV5-5 and TRBJ1-2): DAGVTQSPTHLIKTRGQQVTLRCSPISGHKSVSWYQQVLGQGPQFIFQYYEKEERGRGNFPDRFSARQFPNYSSELNVNALLLGDSALYLCASSLEGGGLGVYGYTFGSGTRLTVV.

The chain links TRBV7-6 to TRBJ2-3; no clear D gene. The germline gives CDR1 SGHVS, CDR2 FNYEAQ. With 2 bases removed from V and 6 bases from J, the gap between germline ends came to 18 bases. This CDR3 is built from 16 residues. DNA for the CDR3: TGTGCCAGCAGCTTATCCCCCCTAGGACGGACGGATACGCAGTATTTT. Translation gives CASSLSPLGRTDTQYF.

This chain links TRBV12-5 with TRBJ1-3; D gene ambiguous. The V gene's germline CDR1 is LGHNT and CDR2 FRNRAP. This CDR3 has 15 residues. The germline V and J ends were trimmed by 0 bases and 0 bases, with 6 bases remaining between them. The CDR3 nucleotides read TGTGCTAGTGGTTTGGTAACCCTCTCTGGAAACACCATATATTTT. Translation gives CASGLVTLSGNTIYF. Full variable domain (remainder filled in from reference TRBV12-5 and TRBJ1-3): DARVTQTPRHKVTEMGQEVTMRCQPILGHNTVFWYRQTMMQGLELLAYFRNRAPLDDSGMPKDRFSAEMPDATLATLKIQPSEPRDSAVYFCASGLVTLSGNTIYFGEGSWLTVV.

The J gene is TRBJ2-5, the V gene TRBV7-2; weak D call: TRBD1 (8 bases). There are 14 residues in the CDR3. The V end was cut by 5 bases, the J end by 4 bases, with 14 bases between. Germline V gives CDR1 SGHTA, CDR2 FQGNSA. This chain's CDR3 is CASSPQGGGETQYF. As DNA, the CDR3 is TGTGCCAGCAGCCCACAGGGGGGGGGAGAGACCCAGTACTTC.

This chain connects TRBV6-1 to TRBJ2-7; D remains unclear. Between the trimmed V and J ends, which lost 7 bases and 6 bases, there was a span of 10 bases. The CDR3 runs to 11 residues. Germline V gene data show CDR1 as MNHNS and CDR2 as SASEGT. The CDR3 DNA follows: TGTGCCAGCAAGTTGCTCGCCGAGCAGTACTTC. Translation gives CASKLLAEQYF.

The chain uses TRBV10-3 and TRBJ1-2, with 10 bases fitting TRBD1. Germline CDR1 and CDR2: ENHRY and SYGVKD. The CDR3 length is 14 residues. Trimming at V came to 6 bases and at J to 7 bases, leaving 8 bases not matched to a gene. The chain's CDR3 is CAISGDRGLSGYTF. The CDR3 DNA sequence: TGTGCCATCAGCGGGGACAGGGGATTGTCTGGCTACACCTTC.

The chain combines TRBV29-1 with TRBJ1-4, with D possibly matching TRBD1 (5 bases). The CDR3 consists of 14 residues. Germline loops: CDR1 SQVTM, CDR2 ANQGSEA. The V and J ends lost 7 bases and 7 bases respectively, with 19 bases between them. The CDR3 DNA is TGCAGCGCTACGGTGGGGGGGTTTGGTGAAAAACTGTTTTTT. This sequence encodes CSATVGGFGEKLFF.

The chain carries TRBV5-1 and TRBJ2-2; the D gene is possibly TRBD1 (6 bases). V was shortened by 4 bases and J by 4 bases, with 8 bases between the two germline ends. The CDR3 is 13 amino acids. Germline assignment: CDR1 SGHRS and CDR2 YFSETQ. DNA for the CDR3: TGCGCCAGCAGCAGAGGGGGCACCGGGGAGCTGTTTTTT. Translating gives CASSRGGTGELFF.

The chain couples TRBV7-6 to TRBJ1-1; 8 positions match TRBD1. Germline V gene data show CDR1 as SGHVS and CDR2 as FNYEAQ. V trimming: 5 bases; J trimming: 4 bases; junction bases outside the gene matches: 3. CDR3 length equals 13 residues. DNA of the CDR3: TGTGCCAGCAGCCCTGGACAGGGCACTGAAGCTTTCTTT. This translates into CASSPGQGTEAFF.

This clone is a singleton in its sample. The rearrangement uses TRBV5-6 and TRBJ2-3; 8 bases match TRBD1. Trimming took 0 bases from V and 7 from J; bases not matched to a gene: 7. This CDR3 comprises 15 residues. In germline, CDR1 is SGHDT, CDR2 YYEEEE. DNA of the CDR3: TGTGCCAGCAGCTTGGAACAGGGGGTACATTATACGCAGTATTTT. As protein: CASSLEQGVHYTQYF.

V is TRBV5-4 and J is TRBJ2-7; 8 bases match TRBD1. Germline CDR1 SGHNT, CDR2 YYREEE (reference sequence). The CDR3 is 15 residues long. Trimming removed 0 bases from V and 2 bases from J; junction bases left unmatched: 4. CDR3 sequence: CASSLGGTGPYEQYF. For the CDR3, the DNA is TGTGCCAGCAGCTTGGGAGGGACAGGCCCCTACGAGCAGTACTTC.

The chain joins TRBV7-3 to TRBJ2-7; 8 bases fit TRBD1. The CDR3 length is 14 residues. Unmatched junction bases numbered 8, after V lost 5 bases and J lost 5 bases. CDR1 and CDR2 (germline): SGHTA, FQGTGA. CDR3 protein: CASSPMAGGHEQYF. The DNA for the CDR3 is TGTGCCAGCAGCCCGATGGCAGGGGGCCACGAGCAGTACTTC.

The chain couples TRBV7-2 to TRBJ2-1; possibly TRBD2 for D (6 bases). This CDR3 spans 15 amino acids. V gave up 5 bases and J gave up 6 bases, with 17 bases separating them. CDR1 and CDR2 from the germline V gene are SGHTA and FQGNSA. The DNA for the CDR3 is TGTGCCAGCAGCCCCTACGGGACTGCGGGCAATGAGCAGTTCTTC. It codes for CASSPYGTAGNEQFF.

Here the CDR3 reads CASETQDDMSSGYTF. In nucleotides, the CDR3 is TGTGCCAGCGAGACACAGGACGATATGAGTAGTGGCTACACCTTC. The chain recombines TRBV5-5 with TRBJ1-2, with a tentative D call TRBD1 (5 bases). Per germline, CDR1 SGHKS and CDR2 YYEKEE (reference sequence). The CDR3 length is 15 residues. V was cut by 7 bases and J by 7 bases, with 23 bases left in between.

The chain links TRBV7-2 to TRBJ2-6, with 7 bases that match TRBD1. J was trimmed by 0 bases and V by 2 bases; bases with no gene match: 4. Germline CDR1 is SGHTA and CDR2 is FQGNSA. This CDR3 region has 17 residues. The CDR3 bases are TGTGCCAGCAGCTTAAGGACAGGACTCTCTGGGGCCAACGTCCTGACTTTC. It codes for CASSLRTGLSGANVLTF.

The chain couples TRBV29-1 to TRBJ2-7; D remains unclear. The V gene lost 6 bases and the J gene lost 5 bases, with 11 bases spanning the gap. CDR3 size: 11 residues. CDR1 SQVTM and CDR2 ANQGSEA come from the germline V gene. The CDR3 sequence: CSVAGANEQYF. As DNA, the CDR3 is TGCAGCGTCGCAGGAGCCAACGAGCAGTACTTC.

V gene TRBV25-1 combines with J gene TRBJ2-3, with 8 nucleotides matching TRBD2. CDR3 size: 15 residues. Germline-derived CDR1 and CDR2 are MGHDK and SYGVNS. J lost 4 bases, V lost 6 bases, and 9 bases had no gene match. CDR3 loop: CASSQAGTRADTQYF. The CDR3 coding sequence is TGTGCCAGCAGCCAAGCCGGGACTAGAGCAGATACGCAGTATTTT. The full variable domain, with the rest looked up from reference TRBV25-1 and TRBJ2-3, is EADIYQTPRYLVIGTGKKITLECSQTMGHDKMYWYQQDPGMELHLIHYSYGVNSTEKGDLSSESTVSRIRTEHFPLTLESARPSHTSQYLCASSQAGTRADTQYFGPGTRLTVL.

The rearrangement links TRBV7-9 to TRBJ1-5; D might be TRBD1 (5 bases). The CDR3 has 19 amino acids. V was trimmed by 5 bases and J by 4 bases, leaving 27 bases between them. Germline V gene sequence: CDR1 SEHNR, CDR2 FQNEAQ (reference sequence). CDR3 nucleotides: TGTGCCAGCAGCCTAAACCCCTCCCAGGGCAGGATGGGTAATCAGCCCCAGCATTTT. It encodes CASSLNPSQGRMGNQPQHF.

The chain is built from TRBV7-9 and TRBJ1-1; D call uncertain. V was pared by 4 bases and J by 2 bases, with 11 bases between. The CDR3 sequence is 14 residues long. Germline V gene lookup returns CDR1 SEHNR and CDR2 FQNEAQ (reference sequence). This chain's CDR3 is CASSSTRNNTEAFF. The DNA for the CDR3 is TGTGCCAGCAGCTCTACCAGGAATAACACTGAAGCTTTCTTT.

The chain uses TRBV25-1 and TRBJ2-3; the D gene is possibly TRBD1 (5 bases). The CDR3 covers 14 residues. V was trimmed by 4 bases and J by 6 bases, leaving 14 bases between them. Germline assignment: CDR1 MGHDK and CDR2 SYGVNS. CDR3 nucleotide sequence: TGTGCCAGCAGTGTCGGCAGGGTGTTTGATACGCAGTATTTT. Translated: CASSVGRVFDTQYF.